The 29 T cell receptor beta chains reported below all come from one sample, sequenced in a study of cytomegalovirus exposure and HLA in healthy donors. The PCR employed 60 Vbeta primers together with 13 Jbeta primers. Generated by immunoSEQ multiplex PCR, the TCRdb table keeps only in-frame clones and is missing some. This sample yields around 110,000 clones, of which approximately 58% are seen a single time; roughly 2.2% belongs to the top ten. Sequenced input: PBMCs. The receptors were gathered from a woman in her thirties in good health and CMV-seronegative.

The chain carries TRBV6-5 and TRBJ2-5; 7 bases are a match to TRBD2. The J call may be mistaken, given a closer DNA end match to TRBJ2-7. The CDR3 length is 14 residues. Germline CDR1 MNHEY, CDR2 SVGAGI. The CDR3 coding sequence is TGTGCCAGCAGTCTAGCGGAGGGCTTCTACGAGCAGTACTTC. This encodes CASSLAEGFYEQYF.

The J gene is TRBJ1-4, the V gene TRBV7-2; weak D call: TRBD1 (6 bases). CDR1 is SGHTA, CDR2 FQGNSA, per germline. The CDR3 is made up of 16 amino acids. The ends were cut back, 0 bases at V and 8 bases at J, with 16 bases in the middle. The CDR3 spells CASSLAFRDQGEKLFF. CDR3 nucleotide sequence: TGTGCCAGCAGCTTAGCTTTCCGGGACCAGGGGGAAAAACTGTTTTTT.

This clone was seen a single time. The V call is TRBV4-3, the J call TRBJ1-1; tentative D call: TRBD1 (5 bases). The CDR3 has 15 amino acids. The germline gives CDR1 LGHNA, CDR2 YSLEER. Trimming shortened V by 0 bases and J by 1 base, and 9 bases separated the two germline ends. For the CDR3, the DNA is TGCGCCAGCAGCCAAGATTTGGGGGGGAACACTGAAGCTTTCTTT. It translates to CASSQDLGGNTEAFF.

The chain employs TRBV4-1 and TRBJ2-1; TRBD1 might be the D (6 bases). This CDR3 has 13 residues. CDR1 is MGHRA and CDR2 is YSYEKL in the germline V gene. The V end was cut by 0 bases, the J end by 8 bases, with 8 bases between. CDR3 amino acids: CASSQDGGHEQFF. The DNA for the CDR3 is TGCGCCAGCAGCCAAGATGGGGGCCATGAGCAGTTCTTC.

The V call is TRBV5-1, the J call TRBJ1-1, with 10 bases aligning to TRBD1. Per the germline V gene, CDR1 is SGHRS and CDR2 is YFSETQ. CDR3 length: 14 residues. J was trimmed by 6 bases and V by 2 bases; bases with no gene match: 4. The CDR3 is CASSFGQGGAEAFF. CDR3 in DNA: TGCGCCAGCAGCTTCGGACAGGGGGGTGCTGAAGCTTTCTTT.

The chain recombines TRBV2 with TRBJ2-2; 8 positions match TRBD2. This CDR3 has 16 amino acids. Trimming at V came to 6 bases and at J to 3 bases, leaving 9 bases not matched to a gene. Per germline, CDR1 SNHLY and CDR2 FYNNEI. The chain's CDR3 is CASRQRLATYTGELFF. The DNA for the CDR3 is TGTGCCAGCAGGCAAAGACTAGCGACCTACACCGGGGAGCTGTTTTTT.

This clone has a handful of counts. V is TRBV7-6 and J is TRBJ2-3; D not certain. The CDR3 has 12 amino acids. CDR1 SGHVS and CDR2 FNYEAQ come from the germline V gene. V was shortened by 5 bases and J by 1 base, with 4 bases between the two germline ends. CDR3 nucleotide sequence: TGTGCCAGCAGCCTTCGCACAGATACGCAGTATTTT. It encodes CASSLRTDTQYF.

The chain recombines TRBV4-2 with TRBJ1-2, with D tentatively TRBD1 (6 bases). The CDR3 sequence is 14 residues long. V was clipped by 1 base and J by 3 bases, with 9 bases between them. From germline, CDR1 is LGHNA and CDR2 YNFKEQ. The CDR3 region has the DNA TGTGCCAGCAGCCAAGCCCAGGGGCACTATGGCTACACCTTC. Its translation: CASSQAQGHYGYTF.

This clone was counted only a few times. This chain uses TRBV7-8 with TRBJ1-1; a possible D gene is TRBD1 (5 bases). Germline lookup yields CDR1 SGHVS and CDR2 FQNEAQ. The CDR3 has 17 residues. V shed 0 bases and J shed 2 bases, with 16 bases lying between them. CDR3 DNA sequence: TGTGCCAGCAGCTTAGCGAGGGCGGGACGAAAAAACACTGAAGCTTTCTTT. It specifies CASSLARAGRKNTEAFF. Complete variable domain (other parts from reference TRBV7-8 and TRBJ1-1): GAGVSQSPRYKVAKRGQDVALRCDPISGHVSLFWYQQALGQGPEFLTYFQNEAQLDKSGLPSDRFFAERPEGSVSTLKIQRTQQEDSAVYLCASSLARAGRKNTEAFFGQGTRLTVV.

The chain uses TRBV6-5 and TRBJ2-5, with TRBD2 matching 8 bases. The ends lost 9 bases at V and 1 base at J; junction bases unmatched: 4. Germline CDR1 is MNHEY and CDR2 is SVGAGI. CDR3 length: 13 residues. CDR3 in DNA: TGTGCCAGTCGAACTAGCGGCCAAGAGACCCAGTACTTC. It is translated as CASRTSGQETQYF.

This rearrangement joins TRBV4-2 to TRBJ2-7, with 7 bases matching TRBD1. Trimming cost V 0 bases and J 2 bases; bases outside gene matches: 10. There are 17 residues in the CDR3. Germline loops: CDR1 LGHNA, CDR2 YNFKEQ. CDR3 DNA: TGTGCCAGCAGCCAAGATGTTGCCAGGGGGATCACCTACGAGCAGTACTTC. Protein: CASSQDVARGITYEQYF.

The chain carries TRBV9 and TRBJ2-5; 9 nucleotides match TRBD2. This CDR3 has 15 amino acids. Germline CDR1 and CDR2: SGDLS and YYNGEE. V gave up 0 bases and J gave up 4 bases; unmatched junction bases: 4. CDR3 sequence: CASSVVSSGIETQYF. The DNA for the CDR3 is TGTGCCAGCAGCGTAGTTTCTAGCGGGATAGAGACCCAGTACTTC.

The chain employs TRBV5-1 and TRBJ2-5; 7 bases align to TRBD2. The germline V gene encodes CDR1 SGHRS and CDR2 YFSETQ. V trimming: 4 bases; J trimming: 4 bases; junction bases outside the gene matches: 13. The CDR3 runs 16 residues. This CDR3 is CASSPGTAGVGETQYF. The CDR3 DNA reads as TGCGCCAGCAGCCCTGGGACGGCGGGAGTCGGAGAGACCCAGTACTTC.

There are a few counts of this clone. V and J are TRBV7-2 and TRBJ2-2; 7 bases align to TRBD2. The trim removed 5 bases at V and 1 base at J, leaving 7 bases unmatched. Germline V gives CDR1 SGHTA, CDR2 FQGNSA. The CDR3 is 16 residues long. The CDR3 DNA sequence: TGTGCCAGCAGCCGTTATTCTAGCGGGAACACCGGGGAGCTGTTTTTT. Translated, it gives CASSRYSSGNTGELFF.

The chain couples TRBV2 to TRBJ2-7; D is perhaps TRBD2 (6 bases). Germline V CDR1 and CDR2: SNHLY, FYNNEI. V lost 8 bases, J lost 3 bases, and 17 bases lay in between. The CDR3 extends over 14 amino acids. CDR3 sequence (DNA): TGTGCCAGCGAAAGGGATGGGGGGTTCTACGAGCAGTACTTC. Its protein is CASERDGGFYEQYF.

This chain uses TRBV2 with TRBJ1-1; D call uncertain. The CDR3 consists of 13 residues. The germline gives CDR1 SNHLY, CDR2 FYNNEI. The V and J ends lost 5 bases and 4 bases respectively, with 11 bases between them. As DNA, the CDR3 is TGTGCCAGCAGTTTACAGTTCATCACTGAAGCTTTCTTT. Translation gives CASSLQFITEAFF.

The chain employs TRBV5-1 and TRBJ1-1; 9 positions agree with TRBD1. The CDR3 runs to 14 residues. Trimming at V came to 4 bases and at J to 0 bases, leaving 1 base not matched to a gene. Germline CDR1 SGHRS, CDR2 YFSETQ. This CDR3 reads CASSGQGMNTEAFF. CDR3 DNA: TGCGCCAGCAGCGGACAGGGGATGAACACTGAAGCTTTCTTT.

The chain combines TRBV2 with TRBJ2-4; TRBD2 might be the D (6 bases). This CDR3 contains 20 residues. Between the trimmed V and J ends, which lost 0 bases and 5 bases, there was a span of 26 bases. Germline CDR1 and CDR2: SNHLY and FYNNEI. CDR3 in DNA: TGTGCCAGCAGTGAAGCGCCCCAGAGCCGGGCAGCCGGAGGGGAAAACATTCAGTACTTC. This sequence encodes CASSEAPQSRAAGGENIQYF.

The chain employs TRBV27 and TRBJ2-7; a weak D match, TRBD1 (5 bases). The CDR3 runs 16 residues. Germline V gives CDR1 MNHEY, CDR2 SMNVEV (reference sequence). V lost 0 bases and J lost 1, with 13 bases in between. DNA of the CDR3: TGTGCCAGCAGTTTATCAGCAGGGCCAACTTCCTACGAGCAGTACTTC. Protein: CASSLSAGPTSYEQYF.

The chain uses TRBV6-5 and TRBJ2-1; weak D call: TRBD1 (5 bases). The CDR3 is 13 residues long. V lost 2 bases and J 4 bases, leaving 6 bases between the germline ends. CDR1 MNHEY and CDR2 SVGAGI come from the germline V gene. CDR3 sequence (DNA): TGTGCCAGCAGTTACGACAGTTACAATGAGCAGTTCTTC. Translation gives CASSYDSYNEQFF.

The chain is built from TRBV30 and TRBJ1-2; D uncertain. This CDR3 spans 12 amino acids. Germline CDR1 GTSNPN, CDR2 SVGIG (reference sequence). V was pared by 4 bases and J by 1 base, with 7 bases between. The chain's CDR3 is CAWNTNNYGYTF. The DNA for the CDR3 is TGTGCCTGGAACACGAATAACTATGGCTACACCTTC. The variable domain in full, with the rest retrieved from reference TRBV30 and TRBJ1-2, is SQTIHQWPATLVQPVGSPLSLECTVEGTSNPNLYWYRQAAGRGLQLLFYSVGIGQISSEVPQNLSASRPQDRQFILSSKKLLLSDSGFYLCAWNTNNYGYTFGSGTRLTVV.

The chain couples TRBV6-5 to TRBJ2-2; 11 positions agree with TRBD2. Germline CDR1 MNHEY, CDR2 SVGAGI. J lost 7 bases, V lost 2 bases, and 6 bases had no gene match. CDR3 size: 16 residues. The CDR3 sequence: CASSYGLAGGHGELFF. In DNA form, the CDR3 reads TGTGCCAGCAGTTACGGGCTAGCGGGAGGTCACGGGGAGCTGTTTTTT.

The V gene is TRBV7-8, the J gene TRBJ2-7; 7 bases agree with TRBD2. Trimming removed 5 bases from V and 0 bases from J; junction bases left unmatched: 7. Germline V gives CDR1 SGHVS, CDR2 FQNEAQ. CDR3 length equals 15 residues. CDR3 coding DNA: TGTGCCAGCAGCGCTTTTGGCGGGAGCTCCTACGAGCAGTACTTC. It translates to CASSAFGGSSYEQYF. The complete variable domain, with remaining parts taken from reference TRBV7-8 and TRBJ2-7, reads GAGVSQSPRYKVAKRGQDVALRCDPISGHVSLFWYQQALGQGPEFLTYFQNEAQLDKSGLPSDRFFAERPEGSVSTLKIQRTQQEDSAVYLCASSAFGGSSYEQYFGPGTRLTVT.

This clone was seen just once. The chain combines TRBV19 with TRBJ2-1, with 9 nucleotides matching TRBD2. The CDR3 sequence is 12 residues long. V shed 5 bases and J 13 bases; nucleotides not matched to a gene: 6. Germline-derived CDR1 and CDR2 are LNHDA and SQIVND (reference sequence). The CDR3: CASSSIAGVQFF. The DNA of the CDR3 is TGTGCCAGTAGTTCCATAGCGGGAGTACAGTTCTTC.

The genes are TRBV6-5 and TRBJ2-7, with TRBD1 matching 9 bases. V was pared by 3 bases and J by 0 bases, with 6 bases of the junction left unmatched. Per germline, CDR1 MNHEY and CDR2 SVGAGI. The CDR3 has 16 residues. The CDR3 is CASSYTTGGASYEQYF. Here the CDR3 DNA reads TGTGCCAGCAGTTATACTACAGGGGGCGCCTCCTACGAGCAGTACTTC.

V usage is TRBV30 and J usage is TRBJ1-5, with 8 bases fitting TRBD1. Germline CDR1 GTSNPN, CDR2 SVGIG (reference sequence). J gave up 5 bases and V 3 bases, and 6 bases lay outside the gene matches. The CDR3 is 14 residues long. DNA for the CDR3: TGTGCCTGGAGCCCGAGGACAGGGTATCAGCCCCAGCATTTT. Its translation is CAWSPRTGYQPQHF.

This clone was recorded once. V usage is TRBV9 and J usage is TRBJ2-1; D might be TRBD2 (7 bases). CDR1 and CDR2 (germline): SGDLS, YYNGEE. Trimming left V 0 bases short and J 3 bases short, with 25 bases between. The CDR3 totals 20 residues. The CDR3 DNA is TGTGCCAGCAGCGTAGGTCCGGGGGGCCGAAGGGCCCAAAACTACAATGAGCAGTTCTTC. Its protein product is CASSVGPGGRRAQNYNEQFF.

This CDR3 is CASSILGGEYNEQFF. The CDR3 DNA follows: TGTGCCAGCAGTATTCTGGGCGGGGAATACAATGAGCAGTTCTTC. V usage is TRBV28 and J usage is TRBJ2-1; perhaps TRBD2 as D (6 bases). This CDR3 has 15 amino acids. The V end lost 5 bases, the J end lost 4 bases, and 15 bases lay between the germline ends. Germline loops: CDR1 MDHEN, CDR2 SYDVKM.

This chain uses TRBV18 with TRBJ2-7; D remains unclear. Trimming took off 5 bases at V and 4 bases at J, with 6 bases between the two ends. Germline loops: CDR1 KGHSH, CDR2 LQKENI. This CDR3 is 11 amino acids long. The CDR3 DNA is TGTGCCAGCTCAGAGGCTTACGAGCAGTACTTC. This sequence encodes CASSEAYEQYF.